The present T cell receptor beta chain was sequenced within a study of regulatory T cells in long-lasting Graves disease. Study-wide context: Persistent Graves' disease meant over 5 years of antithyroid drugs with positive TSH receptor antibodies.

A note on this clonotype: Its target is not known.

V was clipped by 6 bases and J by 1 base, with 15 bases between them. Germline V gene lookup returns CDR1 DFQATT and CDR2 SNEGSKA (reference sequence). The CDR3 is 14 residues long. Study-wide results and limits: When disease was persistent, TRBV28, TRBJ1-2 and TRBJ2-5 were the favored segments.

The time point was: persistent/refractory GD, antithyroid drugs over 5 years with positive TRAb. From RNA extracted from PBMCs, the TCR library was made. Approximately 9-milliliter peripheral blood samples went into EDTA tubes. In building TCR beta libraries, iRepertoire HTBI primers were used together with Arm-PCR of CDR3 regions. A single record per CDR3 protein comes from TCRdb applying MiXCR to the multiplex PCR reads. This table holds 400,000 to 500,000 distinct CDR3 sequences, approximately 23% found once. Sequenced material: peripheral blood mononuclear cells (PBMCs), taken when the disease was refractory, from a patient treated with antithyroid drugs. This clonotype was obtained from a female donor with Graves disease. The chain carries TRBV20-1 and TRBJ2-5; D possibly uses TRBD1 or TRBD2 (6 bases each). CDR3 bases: TGCAGTGCCGACCACGGGGGCCCCCAAGAGACCCAGTACTTC. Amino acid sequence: CSADHGGPQETQYF.